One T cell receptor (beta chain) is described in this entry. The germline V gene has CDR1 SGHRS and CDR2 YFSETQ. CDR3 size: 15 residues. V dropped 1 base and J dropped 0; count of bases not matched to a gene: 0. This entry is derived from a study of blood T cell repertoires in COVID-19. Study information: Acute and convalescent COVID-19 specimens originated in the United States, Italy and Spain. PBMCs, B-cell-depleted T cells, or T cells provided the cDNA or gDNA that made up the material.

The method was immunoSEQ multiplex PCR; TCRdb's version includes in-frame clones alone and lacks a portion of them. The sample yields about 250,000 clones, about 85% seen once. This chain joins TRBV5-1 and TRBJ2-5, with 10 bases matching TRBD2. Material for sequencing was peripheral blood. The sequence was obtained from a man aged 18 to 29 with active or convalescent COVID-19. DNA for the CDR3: TGCGCCAGCAGCTTGAGCGGGGGGGACCAAGAGACCCAGTACTTC. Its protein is CASSLSGGDQETQYF.